This TCR beta chain was recorded in a study of human T cells and chemical hapten exposure. Study-level information: There were per-sample TCR yield variations, arising mainly from small pooled library volume differences.

TCRdb independently ran MiXCR on the RACE reads; one entry per CDR3 protein. The sample contains 85,000 to 120,000 distinct CDR3 sequences, about 12% of which appear only once. General study findings and limits: The formation of large CDR3 similarity clusters by expanded TCRs significantly exceeded that of controls. All donors were alopecia patients, so their immunity may differ from that of healthy people.

Time point denoted: pre-sensitization, week 0. Regarding treatment: therapeutic diphenylcyclopropenone sensitization with weekly scalp DPC. The table lists this clonotype with a few counts. Its antigen is as yet unknown. V was pared by 2 bases and J by 2 bases, with 12 bases between. This CDR3 is 15 amino acids long. Germline V gene data show CDR1 as SGHRS and CDR2 as YFSETQ. The V call is TRBV5-1, the J call TRBJ2-3, with D unclear. Sequenced material: whole blood, taken in connection with sensitization to the hapten diphenylcyclopropenone (DPC). This TCR was recovered from a woman aged 50 to 65 with alopecia areata. Some clones in this sample may be carry-over from other donors' samples. Here the CDR3 reads CASSFDDGNTDTQYF. The CDR3 DNA is TGCGCCAGCAGCTTTGACGACGGAAACACAGATACGCAGTATTTT.